A single sample gave rise to the 15 T cell receptor beta chains below, sequenced in a study of T cell responses to AZD1222 COVID-19 vaccine. Repertoires were generated with immunoSEQ multiplex PCR, while TCRdb's copy carries only in-frame clones and drops some. The table lists 100,000 to 150,000 clones, 75% to 85% of them singletons, with roughly 8.7% in the top ten. The sample here was peripheral blood, taken 28 days after the second dose of the MenACWY control vaccine. These receptors were taken from an adult who received the MenACWY meningococcal vaccine as a control.

This rearrangement joins TRBV11-2 to TRBJ2-3; a weak D match, TRBD1 (5 bases). The CDR3 contains 15 residues. V was pared by 1 base and J by 2 bases, with 10 bases between. Germline assignment: CDR1 SGHAT and CDR2 FQNNGV. The CDR3 DNA is TGTGCCAGCAGCTTAGGTGGGGCGCACACAGATACGCAGTATTTT. It yields the protein CASSLGGAHTDTQYF.

This chain joins TRBV7-9 and TRBJ1-2; no clear D. The germline gives CDR1 SEHNR, CDR2 FQNEAQ (reference sequence). V lost 1 base and J 2 bases, leaving 14 bases between the germline ends. The CDR3 is made up of 16 amino acids. Here the CDR3 reads CASSLESAARNYGYTF. CDR3 sequence (DNA): TGTGCCAGCAGCTTAGAATCAGCAGCGAGAAACTATGGCTACACCTTC.

This clone was counted only a few times. The V call is TRBV12-3 or TRBV12-4, the J call TRBJ1-1; D ambiguous. Trimming pared 5 bases from V and 3 bases from J, leaving 10 bases between. This CDR3 is built from 13 residues. This chain's CDR3 is CASSPRTDTEAFF. As DNA, the CDR3 is TGTGCCAGCAGTCCGCGGACGGACACTGAAGCTTTCTTT.

This chain links TRBV7-9 with TRBJ2-3; D not resolved. V was trimmed by 1 base and J by 3 bases, leaving 8 bases between them. This CDR3 region has 14 residues. Germline assignment: CDR1 SEHNR and CDR2 FQNEAQ (reference sequence). CDR3 residues: CASSLDSQTDTQYF. The DNA for the CDR3 is TGTGCCAGCAGCTTAGACTCTCAAACAGATACGCAGTATTTT.

The chain links TRBV6-5 to TRBJ1-1; 7 nucleotides align to TRBD1. The J segment lost 1 base and the V segment lost 7 bases, leaving 9 bases of the junction unmatched. Germline CDR1 and CDR2: MNHEY and SVGAGI. The CDR3 runs 15 residues. CDR3 amino acids: CASTKQQGRNTEAFF. The CDR3 nucleotides are TGTGCCAGCACCAAACAACAGGGGAGGAACACTGAAGCTTTCTTT.

This chain uses TRBV7-2 with TRBJ1-2; maybe TRBD1 (5 bases). The CDR3 contains 15 residues. Trimming cost V 5 bases and J 3 bases, with 16 bases left between them. Per germline, CDR1 SGHTA and CDR2 FQGNSA. In nucleotides, the CDR3 is TGTGCCAGCAGCCCCAGTAGCAGGGCGGACTATGGCTACACCTTC. It translates to CASSPSSRADYGYTF.

The V gene is TRBV19, the J gene TRBJ1-1; D is unclear. Germline CDR1 and CDR2: LNHDA and SQIVND (reference sequence). This CDR3 has 16 amino acids. Trimming removed 8 bases from V and 2 bases from J, with 21 bases in between. CDR3 protein: CASSEIAGAGNTEAFF. Written as DNA, the CDR3 is TGTGCCAGTTCAGAGATCGCGGGAGCGGGAAACACTGAAGCTTTCTTT.

This chain uses TRBV24-1 with TRBJ2-1; TRBD2 matches 9 bases. This CDR3 is built from 15 residues. Trimming at V came to 5 bases and at J to 4 bases, leaving 5 bases not matched to a gene. Germline V gives CDR1 KGHDR, CDR2 SFDVKD. The CDR3 DNA reads TGTGCCACCAGTGGAGCGGGGGGCCTATACAATGAGCAGTTCTTC. Translated, it gives CATSGAGGLYNEQFF.

This clone was seen more than once but under ten times. The gene calls are TRBV11-3 and TRBJ2-7; tentatively, D is TRBD1 (6 bases). CDR1 and CDR2 from the germline V gene are SGHNT and YENEEA. V lost 4 bases and J lost 1, with 14 bases in between. The CDR3 totals 15 residues. The CDR3 sequence: CASSSRDTYSYEQYF. CDR3 nucleotides: TGTGCCAGCAGCTCACGGGACACCTATTCCTACGAGCAGTACTTC. Complete variable domain (other parts from reference TRBV11-3 and TRBJ2-7): EAGVVQSPRYKIIEKKQPVAFWCNPISGHNTLYWYLQNLGQGPELLIRYENEEAVDDSQLPKDRFSAERLKGVDSTLKIQPAELGDSAVYLCASSSRDTYSYEQYFGPGTRLTVT.

The chain uses TRBV21-1 and TRBJ1-2. TRBV21-1 is flagged as a pseudogene. The CDR3 runs to 11 residues. The CDR3 nucleotides are TGTGCCAGCAGCAACCTCTATGGCTACACCTTC. Its translation is CASSNLYGYTF.

The chain uses TRBV28 and TRBJ1-5; 8 positions match TRBD1. The CDR3 has 12 residues. Germline trimming cut 6 bases from V and 7 bases from J; bases unmatched to any gene: 2. Germline V gene data show CDR1 as MDHEN and CDR2 as SYDVKM. For the CDR3, the DNA is TGTGCCAGCAGGGGACAGGCCCAGCCCCAGCATTTT. Its protein is CASRGQAQPQHF.

V is TRBV7-8 and J is TRBJ1-3; possible D gene TRBD1, 5 bases. Germline values: CDR1 SGHVS, CDR2 FQNEAQ. Deletions cut 1 base from V and 4 bases from J, with 14 bases between. The CDR3 contains 16 residues. CDR3 nucleotides: TGTGCCAGCAGCTTAGAACGGGGGAGGTCAGGAAACACCATATATTTT. Protein sequence: CASSLERGRSGNTIYF. The full variable domain, with the rest looked up from reference TRBV7-8 and TRBJ1-3, is GAGVSQSPRYKVAKRGQDVALRCDPISGHVSLFWYQQALGQGPEFLTYFQNEAQLDKSGLPSDRFFAERPEGSVSTLKIQRTQQEDSAVYLCASSLERGRSGNTIYFGEGSWLTVV.

J is TRBJ2-7 and V is TRBV9, with unresolved D. V was shortened by 0 bases and J by 6 bases, with 13 bases between the two germline ends. Germline V gene data show CDR1 as SGDLS and CDR2 as YYNGEE. The CDR3 is 14 residues long. CDR3 amino acids: CASSVGSELGEQYF. The CDR3, as DNA: TGTGCCAGCAGCGTAGGGTCGGAGCTAGGCGAGCAGTACTTC.

The chain links TRBV13 to TRBJ2-1; the match to TRBD1 covers 9 bases. Germline lookup yields CDR1 PRHDT and CDR2 FYEKMQ (reference sequence). The trim removed 2 bases at V and 7 bases at J, leaving 9 bases unmatched. The CDR3 has 16 residues. The CDR3 sequence: CASSLPGQGQVNEQFF. In DNA form, the CDR3 reads TGTGCCAGCAGCTTACCGGGACAGGGACAGGTAAATGAGCAGTTCTTC.

The rearrangement links TRBV28 to TRBJ2-1, with 10 bases that match TRBD2. The CDR3 runs to 17 residues. Trimming removed 4 bases from V and 8 bases from J; junction bases left unmatched: 14. In germline, CDR1 is MDHEN, CDR2 SYDVKM. The CDR3 DNA reads as TGTGCCAGCAGTTCCTTAGCGGGGGGCAGTCAATTCGATGAGCAGTTCTTC. This sequence encodes CASSSLAGGSQFDEQFF.